This T cell receptor beta chain was sequenced during a study of early T cells in non-severe SARS-CoV-2 infection. At the level of the study: Unsorted whole-blood RNA was sequenced in bulk, leaving chains unpaired. Findings and limits, study-wide: Matches to VDJdb favored anti-spike CD8 responses and missed private and CD4 specificities.

Molecules of cDNA were individually given unique molecular identifiers that were attached to them. TCRdb recomputed calls from the 5' RACE reads with MiXCR, one row per CDR3 protein. The table lists around 84,000 distinct CDR3 sequences, around 15% of them singletons. V gave up 6 bases and J gave up 5 bases; unmatched junction bases: 10. There are 15 residues in the CDR3. From germline, CDR1 is DFQATT and CDR2 SNEGSKA (reference sequence). This clonotype was seen only a few times. Its target is not known. The sequenced material came from whole blood. This receptor was obtained from an adult who was a healthcare worker with PCR-confirmed SARS-CoV-2 infection or an uninfected control (not recorded which). The chain uses TRBV20-1 and TRBJ2-1, with 10 bases matching TRBD2. The CDR3 region has the DNA TGCAGTGCCAGGGATGGACTAGCGGAAAACAATGAGCAGTTCTTC. This gives the protein CSARDGLAENNEQFF.